This TCR beta chain was found in a study of blood T cell repertoires in COVID-19 (dated by TCRdb to 2020 to 2021). Describing the broader study: The collaborator samples originated in the United States, Italy and Spain and spanned the acute and convalescent phases of COVID-19. Where available, HLA class I and class II types were obtained from metadata supplied by the sample provider rather than from assay-based typing. The samples were drawn from the first 160 participants of the ongoing ImmuneRACE study and from 1,254 subjects provided by 6 global collaborators. Sample metadata almost always included a de-identified subject ID, COVID-19 status, age in years and sex. The repertoires were released in a freely available public database meant as a resource for research on the immune response to SARS-CoV-2. Deeply sampled blood TCRbeta repertoires from subjects exposed to, actively infected with, or recovered from COVID-19 were included in the dataset. The material from the prospective study consisted of cDNA or gDNA derived from T cells, B-cell-depleted T cells, or PBMCs. What the research found in general, with its limitations: The amount of clinical and demographic metadata varied by source and participant and was provided uncurated.

This clone has a handful of counts. Its antigen specificity is not known. No clone much larger than this one lies a single base away; base qualities are absent. Participants in the prospective study were enrolled through a virtual design, were aged about 18 to 90 years, and lived in 24 United States geographic areas. Cohort assignment in the prospective study relied on participant-reported clinical history from a screening survey and a study questionnaire. Exposed participants had been in contact with someone with a PCR-confirmed or clinician-diagnosed COVID-19 case within 2 weeks of study entry. Each participant in the prospective study had whole blood, serum and a nasopharyngeal or oropharyngeal swab collected by mobile phlebotomists. Prospective study participants could optionally give additional blood draws and questionnaires over an approximately 2-month period. Prospective study blood samples were shipped either frozen or at room temperature before DNA extraction.

TCRbeta CDR3 regions were amplified from genomic DNA using the immunoSEQ Assay, a bias-controlled multiplex PCR. Regarding the original processing steps: Within the assay, amplification of reference gene primers was used to estimate how many nucleated cells each sample contained. To quantify the absolute abundance of each unique TCRbeta CDR3 rearrangement, sequence reads were collapsed and filtered. For each sample, productive Simpson clonality was calculated as the square root of Simpson's diversity index across productive rearrangements. Entries here come from immuneACCESS through TCRdb and include only in-frame sequences with V and J called. Some clones fail to appear in such tables; in the studies checked, an unresolved V gene covers under half of the shortfall, and the cause of the remainder is unknown. V, J and clone size were drawn from that table, and D and trimming were deduced from the DNA. Across this sample there are 150,000 to 200,000 clones, with roughly 80% seen only once. Of the sample, around 15% is held by the ten largest clones.

As encoded in the germline V gene, CDR1 is MNHEY while CDR2 is SVGAGI. At the junction V is shortened by 0 bases and J by 7 bases; bases outside the gene matches: 7. From cysteine to phenylalanine, the CDR3 is 16 amino acids long. Only the CDR3 part of the read is kept: 48 bases, read in frame from the first base. The chain couples TRBV6-5 to TRBJ1-4, with 8 bases aligning to TRBD1. The specimen sequenced was PBMCs or T cells enriched from blood (not recorded which). The TCR sequence derives from a man in his 60s who had been exposed to COVID-19. The nucleotide sequence is given as TGTGCCAGCAGTTACTCTCGGCAGGGGGCGGGTGAAAAACTGTTTTTT. It is translated as CASSYSRQGAGEKLFF.